Listed below are T cell receptor beta chains from one sample, sequenced in a study of T-cell memory formation after mild COVID-19. TCRdb used MiXCR to reprocess the 5' RACE reads, holding one entry per CDR3 protein. The sample yields a few hundred thousand distinct CDR3 sequences, 16% seen once. Sequencing was carried out using PBMCs or a T cell subset sorted from them (not recorded which). These receptors all come from a man aged 18 to 30 who had mild COVID-19 (a few samples of this study predate the infection). Cell type and time point are not known. Each CDR3 is given with its conserved first and last residue. D genes are given only for firm matches. The size entry is marked missing in some rows and otherwise reads once, few, many or a size class.

TRBV10-3	TRBJ2-5	TRBD2	-	TGTGCCATCAGTGAGTCGGCGGGGGAGGAAGAGACCCAGTACTTC	CAISESAGEEETQYF
TRBV7-3	TRBJ2-2	-	once	TGTGCCAGCAGTCTCTACAGGGCCGGGAACACCGGGGAGCTGTTTTTT	CASSLYRAGNTGELFF
TRBV5-1	TRBJ1-6	TRBD1	-	TGCGCCAGCAGCTGGAACAGGGGAAGCTATAATTCACCCCTCCACTTT	CASSWNRGSYNSPLHF
TRBV6-2/TRBV6-3	TRBJ2-5	-	-	TGTGCCAGCAGCTCTCCGGTCCAGACCCAGTACTTC	CASSSPVQTQYF
TRBV4-3	TRBJ1-2	-	few	TGCGCCAGCAGCCAAGGGATCGGGCGGACACCTAACTATGGCTACACCTTC	CASSQGIGRTPNYGYTF
TRBV5-4	TRBJ2-3	-	-	TGTGCCAGCAGCAGCGGACAGTATTCGGGCACAGATACGCAGTATTTT	CASSSGQYSGTDTQYF
TRBV5-6	TRBJ1-4	TRBD1	-	TGTGCCAGCAGCTTGCAAGGACAGGGGCTCTTCGGCACTAATGAAAAACTGTTT	CASSLQGQGLFGTNEKLF
TRBV7-6	TRBJ2-1	TRBD2	-	TGTGCCAGCAGCCGAGGGACTAGCGGGGGGAGCTCCTACAATGAGCAGTTCTTC	CASSRGTSGGSSYNEQFF
TRBV6-5	TRBJ2-5	-	few	TGTGCCAGCAGTAGCCCCGTCGGGGTCCCAGCCCAGTACTTC	CASSSPVGVPAQYF
TRBV9	TRBJ2-2	-	-	TGTGCCAGCAGCGTAGATGTGGGGTCCGGGGAGCTGTTTTTT	CASSVDVGSGELFF
TRBV7-9	TRBJ1-2	TRBD1	few	TGTGCCGGGGACAGGGAGTACGACTATGGCTACACCTTC	CAGDREYDYGYTF
TRBV12-3/TRBV12-4	TRBJ1-1	-	-	TGTGCCAGCAGTTTTTCGGGGGCCTTCACTGAAGCTTTCTTT	CASSFSGAFTEAFF
TRBV10-3	TRBJ2-5	TRBD1	-	TGTGCCATCAGAACCGACAGGGGGCGCGTAGAGACCCAGTACTTC	CAIRTDRGRVETQYF
TRBV11-2	TRBJ2-5	TRBD2	few	TGTGCCAGCCAGTACCAACTAGCGGGCGAGGAGACCCAGTACTTC	CASQYQLAGEETQYF
TRBV4-3	TRBJ2-3	TRBD2	few	TGCGCCAGCAGCCAAGGCGGGGGACGCCCAGATACGCAGTATTTT	CASSQGGGRPDTQYF
TRBV12-3/TRBV12-4	TRBJ2-5	TRBD1	few	TGTGCCAGCAGCCCCCGACAGGGGGTGGAAGAGACCCAGTACTTC	CASSPRQGVEETQYF
TRBV16	TRBJ2-7	-	few	TGTGCCAGCAGCCAATCCGACGGGATGGCCTACGAGCAGTACTTC	CASSQSDGMAYEQYF
TRBV29-1	TRBJ2-3	-	many	TGCAGCGTTGAACCCGATCCGGGAGATACGCAGTATTTT	CSVEPDPGDTQYF
TRBV6-6	TRBJ2-7	-	few	TGTGCCAGCAGACGAACAGGGTACGGGCAGTACTTC	CASRRTGYGQYF
TRBV2	TRBJ2-3	-	-	TGTGCCAACACTTTCACAGATACGCAGTATTTT	CANTFTDTQYF
TRBV12-3/TRBV12-4	TRBJ1-2	TRBD1	many	TGTGCCAGCAGTTTAGGACAGGGCTATGGCTACACCTTC	CASSLGQGYGYTF
TRBV6-5	TRBJ2-3	-	few	TGTGCCAGCATTGCGGGGACCGGGGATACGCAGTATTTT	CASIAGTGDTQYF
TRBV12-3/TRBV12-4	TRBJ1-1	-	many	TGTGCCACCGGTCCCTGGCGAGGGTTCTTT	CATGPWRGFF
TRBV9	TRBJ2-3	TRBD2	few	TGTGCCAGCAGCGAACTAGCGGGGGGCACAGATACGCAGTATTTT	CASSELAGGTDTQYF